The clone carrying this TCR beta chain came up a few times. Its specificity is not known. The sample is drawn from a study of identical twins. Overall study findings and caveats: Its conclusions, products of cross-sectional statistical analysis, did not come from following the same donors. Fewer insertions marked abundant cord blood beta clonotypes; young adult naive trended weakly, memory not at all.

TCRdb used MiXCR to reprocess the 5' RACE reads, holding one entry per CDR3 protein. The data show approximately 700,000 distinct CDR3 sequences, roughly 18% seen once. From germline, CDR1 is SGHVS and CDR2 FNYEAQ. The V and J ends lost 5 bases and 0 bases respectively, with 10 bases between them. The CDR3 has 14 amino acids. The same data also contributed to another study, on T cells expressing NK-cell markers.

The rearrangement uses TRBV7-6 and TRBJ1-2; weak D call: TRBD1 (6 bases). The receptor comes from a woman between 18 and 30 years old in good health. Material: PBMCs. CDR3: CASSPDSANYGYTF. DNA of the CDR3: TGTGCCAGCAGCCCGGACAGCGCTAACTATGGCTACACCTTC.